Listed here are 15 T cell receptor beta chains from one sample, sequenced in a study of response to subunit inactivated influenza vaccine. TCRdb reprocessed the RT-PCR reads via MiXCR and lists one record per CDR3 protein. The sample contains 610,000 or so distinct CDR3 sequences, around 13% of which appear only once. Sequencing used PBMCs from blood, obtained 11 to 12 days after vaccination. These receptors were obtained from a middle-aged man who received an inactivated influenza vaccine.

The rearrangement uses TRBV20-1 and TRBJ2-3; 10 positions match TRBD2. The CDR3 totals 15 residues. Germline assignment: CDR1 DFQATT and CDR2 SNEGSKA (reference sequence). Trimming took 3 bases from V and 4 from J; bases not matched to a gene: 7. The CDR3 loop is CSARALSGRPDTQYF. In DNA, the CDR3 is TGCAGTGCTAGGGCTCTTAGCGGGAGGCCAGATACGCAGTATTTT.

This chain uses TRBV12-3 or TRBV12-4 with TRBJ2-1; TRBD2 is a possible D gene (6 bases). This CDR3 has 15 amino acids. V dropped 3 bases and J dropped 3 bases, with 12 bases sitting between them. CDR3 sequence: CASSFWDSRYNEQFF. The DNA for the CDR3 is TGTGCCAGCAGTTTTTGGGACTCCCGCTACAATGAGCAGTTCTTC.

The chain combines TRBV2 with TRBJ2-7; D gene uncertain. Germline values: CDR1 SNHLY, CDR2 FYNNEI. Trimming left V 8 bases short and J 2 bases short, with 13 bases between. The CDR3 has 13 residues. The CDR3 nucleotides read TGTGCCAGCGGCCAGGTTAGGACCTACGAGCAGTACTTC. Protein: CASGQVRTYEQYF.

The CDR3 here is CASSSYRDRKDTDTQYF. The CDR3 DNA sequence: TGTGCCAGCAGTTCTTACCGGGACAGGAAAGACACAGATACGCAGTATTTT. This chain joins TRBV28 and TRBJ2-3; 8 nucleotides line up with TRBD1. The CDR3 contains 17 residues. Germline CDR1 is MDHEN and CDR2 is SYDVKM. The J segment lost 2 bases and the V segment lost 4 bases, leaving 11 bases of the junction unmatched. Based on the CDR3 plus reference TRBV28 and TRBJ2-3, the full variable domain is DVKVTQSSRYLVKRTGEKVFLECVQDMDHENMFWYRQDPGLGLRLIYFSYDVKMKEKGDIPEGYSVSREKKERFSLILESASTNQTSMYLCASSSYRDRKDTDTQYFGPGTRLTVL.

This clonotype was detected a few times. The chain carries TRBV28 and TRBJ2-5; TRBD1 matches 9 bases. The trim removed 5 bases at V and 3 bases at J, leaving 4 bases unmatched. Germline loops: CDR1 MDHEN, CDR2 SYDVKM. The CDR3 sequence is 14 residues long. In DNA form, the CDR3 reads TGTGCCAGCAGTGGACAGGGGTGGGAAGAGACCCAGTACTTC. Protein sequence: CASSGQGWEETQYF.

This clonotype was counted a few times. V gene TRBV28 combines with J gene TRBJ2-1; 8 bases align to TRBD1. Germline V CDR1 and CDR2: MDHEN, SYDVKM. After removal of 3 bases from V and 10 bases from J, the junction contained 8 bases not matched to a gene. This CDR3 has 14 residues. The CDR3 nucleotides are TGTGCCAGCAGTTTTTATGACAGGGACAGGGAGCAGTTCTTC. It specifies CASSFYDRDREQFF.

This clonotype occurred a few times. The chain links TRBV5-6 to TRBJ2-1, with TRBD2 matching over 8 bases. CDR1 is SGHDT, CDR2 YYEEEE, per germline. The V gene end was trimmed by 0 bases and the J gene end by 8 bases; junction bases not matched to a gene: 13. The CDR3 contains 17 residues. The CDR3 reads CASSLVRAGARRDEQFF. The CDR3 DNA is TGTGCCAGCAGCTTGGTGCGAGCGGGGGCCCGGCGGGATGAGCAGTTCTTC.

A few counts support this clonotype. The chain uses TRBV5-1 and TRBJ2-6, with D hard to call. CDR1 is SGHRS and CDR2 is YFSETQ in the germline V gene. The CDR3 contains 16 residues. The V end lost 1 base, the J end lost 0 bases, and 8 bases lay between the germline ends. The CDR3 DNA reads as TGCGCCAGCAGCTTGAAGTTTTCCTCTGGGGCCAACGTCCTGACTTTC. Translated: CASSLKFSSGANVLTF.

V and J are TRBV6-2 or TRBV6-3 and TRBJ2-1; 8 bases are a match to TRBD2. This CDR3 is 18 amino acids long. J was trimmed by 8 bases and V by 2 bases; bases with no gene match: 17. The germline CDR1 and CDR2 sequences are MNHEY and SVGEGT. CDR3 amino acids: CASSYTFSGLGGSDEQFF. CDR3 in DNA: TGTGCCAGCAGTTACACGTTCTCGGGACTAGGGGGTTCAGATGAGCAGTTCTTC.

V is TRBV10-3 and J is TRBJ1-1; possibly TRBD1 for D (5 bases). The germline V and J ends were trimmed by 2 bases and 1 base, with 8 bases remaining between them. This CDR3 comprises 14 residues. CDR1 and CDR2 (germline): ENHRY, SYGVKD. The CDR3 DNA is TGTGCCATCAGTGAGGGACACAGGAACACTGAAGCTTTCTTT. Translating gives CAISEGHRNTEAFF.

V usage is TRBV7-2 and J usage is TRBJ2-5; tentative D call: TRBD2 (5 bases). The ends were cut back, 4 bases at V and 5 bases at J, with 14 bases in the middle. Germline values: CDR1 SGHTA, CDR2 FQGNSA. The CDR3 has 14 residues. The CDR3 bases are TGTGCCAGCAGCTCCCTCGGGAATCGCGAGACCCAGTACTTC. Its translation: CASSSLGNRETQYF.

The gene calls are TRBV29-1 and TRBJ2-3, with TRBD2 matching 11 bases. This CDR3 is 16 amino acids long. Per the germline V gene, CDR1 is SQVTM and CDR2 is ANQGSEA. The V and J ends lost 4 bases and 6 bases, in that order; junction bases with no gene match: 12. The CDR3 DNA follows: TGCAGCGTTGTACAGACTAGCGGGACTCTAGGGGATACGCAGTATTTT. Translating gives CSVVQTSGTLGDTQYF.

This chain links TRBV4-1 with TRBJ1-4, with D unresolved. This CDR3 contains 15 residues. V shed 2 bases and J shed 4 bases, with 11 bases lying between them. Per germline, CDR1 MGHRA and CDR2 YSYEKL. The CDR3 region is CASSQTSPSNEKLFF. The CDR3, as DNA: TGCGCCAGCAGCCAAACGAGCCCCAGTAATGAAAAACTGTTTTTT.

The gene calls are TRBV4-2 and TRBJ2-3, with 8 bases lining up with TRBD2. This CDR3 has 17 residues. Germline values: CDR1 LGHNA, CDR2 YNFKEQ. Trimming at V came to 0 bases and at J to 1 base, leaving 6 bases not matched to a gene. CDR3 in DNA: TGTGCCAGCAGCCAAGATAGCACTAGCGGACGCACAGATACGCAGTATTTT. As protein: CASSQDSTSGRTDTQYF.

This clonotype has just a few counts. The chain has TRBV5-1 and TRBJ2-1; D call uncertain. The CDR3 has 12 amino acids. The germline V and J ends were trimmed by 0 bases and 10 bases, with 8 bases remaining between them. Germline loops: CDR1 SGHRS, CDR2 YFSETQ. The CDR3 DNA follows: TGCGCCAGCAGCTTGGTGTTAGAAGAGCAGTTCTTC. Protein product: CASSLVLEEQFF. Combining the CDR3 with reference TRBV5-1 and TRBJ2-1 gives the whole variable domain KAGVTQTPRYLIKTRGQQVTLSCSPISGHRSVSWYQQTPGQGLQFLFEYFSETQRNKGNFPGRFSGRQFSNSRSEMNVSTLELGDSALYLCASSLVLEEQFFGPGTRLTVL.